Shown below are 4 T cell receptor beta chains from a single sample sequenced in a study of OX40 agonist ivuxolimab in advanced cancers. Profiled with immunoSEQ multiplex PCR; TCRdb holds only in-frame clones, not every one. This table holds approximately 84,000 clones, 94% found once. This sample comprised CD4+ or CD8+ T cells sorted from blood, obtained in a trial of the OX40 agonist ivuxolimab. These receptor sequences come from an adult with an advanced solid tumor such as melanoma, head and neck, liver or kidney cancer.

This rearrangement joins TRBV10-2 to TRBJ1-1, with a tentative D call TRBD1 (5 bases). Germline CDR1 is WSHSY and CDR2 is SAAADI. Trimming removed 7 bases from V and 1 base from J, with 16 bases in between. CDR3 length: 15 residues. The CDR3 coding sequence is TGCGCCAGCAAGGCCCATGGGGGAGGGAACACTGAAGCTTTCTTT. It translates to CASKAHGGGNTEAFF.

The chain links TRBV4-1 to TRBJ2-7, with TRBD1 identical over 7 bases. J gave up 1 base and V 0 bases, and 3 bases lay outside the gene matches. CDR3 size: 15 residues. The germline gives CDR1 MGHRA, CDR2 YSYEKL. CDR3 DNA: TGCGCCAGCAGCCAAGAAAGGACAGGATCCTACGAGCAGTACTTC. Amino acid sequence: CASSQERTGSYEQYF.

This chain joins TRBV5-8 and TRBJ1-2, with TRBD1 as a possible D gene (6 bases). CDR1 and CDR2 from the germline V gene are SGHTS and YDEGEE. V was clipped by 4 bases and J by 3 bases, with 16 bases between them. The CDR3 is 15 amino acids. The CDR3, as DNA: TGTGCCAGCAGCCCCGGGACAAGGTACGACTATGGCTACACCTTC. Protein sequence: CASSPGTRYDYGYTF.

J is TRBJ2-7 and V is TRBV30, with 8 nucleotides matching TRBD2. The CDR3 has 15 amino acids. J lost 6 bases, V lost 4 bases, and 14 bases had no gene match. In germline, CDR1 is GTSNPN, CDR2 SVGIG (reference sequence). In DNA form, the CDR3 reads TGTGCCTGGACCCGCCTAGGGGAGCGGGAGACCGAGCAGTACTTC. Protein sequence: CAWTRLGERETEQYF.